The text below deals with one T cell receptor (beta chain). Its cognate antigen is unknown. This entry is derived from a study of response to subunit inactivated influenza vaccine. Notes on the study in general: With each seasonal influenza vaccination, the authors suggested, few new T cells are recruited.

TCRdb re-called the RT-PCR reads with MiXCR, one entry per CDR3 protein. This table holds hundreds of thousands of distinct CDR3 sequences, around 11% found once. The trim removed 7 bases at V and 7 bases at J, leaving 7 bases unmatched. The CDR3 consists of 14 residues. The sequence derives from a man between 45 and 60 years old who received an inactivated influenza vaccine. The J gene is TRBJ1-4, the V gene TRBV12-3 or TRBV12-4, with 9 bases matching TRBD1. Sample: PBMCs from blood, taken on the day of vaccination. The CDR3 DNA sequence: TGTGCCAGCAACAACAGGGGGCTCGTTGAAAAACTGTTTTTT. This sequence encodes CASNNRGLVEKLFF.